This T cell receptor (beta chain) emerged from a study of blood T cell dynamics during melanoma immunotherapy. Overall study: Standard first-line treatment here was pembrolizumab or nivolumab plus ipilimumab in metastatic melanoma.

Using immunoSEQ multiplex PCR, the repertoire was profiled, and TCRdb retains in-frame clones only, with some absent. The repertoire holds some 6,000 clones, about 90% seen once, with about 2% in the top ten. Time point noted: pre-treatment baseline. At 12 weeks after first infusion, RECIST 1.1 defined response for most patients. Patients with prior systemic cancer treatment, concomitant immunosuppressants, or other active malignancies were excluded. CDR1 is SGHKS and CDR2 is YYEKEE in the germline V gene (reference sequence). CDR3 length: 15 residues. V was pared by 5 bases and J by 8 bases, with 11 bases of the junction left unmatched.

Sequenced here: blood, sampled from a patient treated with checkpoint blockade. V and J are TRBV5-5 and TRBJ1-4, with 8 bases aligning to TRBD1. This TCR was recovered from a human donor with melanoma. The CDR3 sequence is CASSPLQGAGEKLFF. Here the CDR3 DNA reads TGTGCCAGCAGTCCCCTCCAGGGGGCGGGAGAAAAACTGTTTTTT.